The entry below gives a single T cell receptor beta chain sequence along with its context. CDR3 size: 16 residues. Germline V gene sequence: CDR1 SEHNR, CDR2 FQNEAQ (reference sequence). After removal of 5 bases from V and 8 bases from J, the junction contained 13 bases not matched to a gene. This sample stems from a study of blood T cell repertoires in COVID-19. Study as a whole: PBMCs, B-cell-depleted T cells, or T cells provided the cDNA or gDNA that made up the material.

Measured with immunoSEQ multiplex PCR; TCRdb has only the in-frame clones, and not every one. The data hold around 150,000 clones, with 80% to 95% observed a single time. Seattle-derived patients entered the study during active infection and were followed longitudinally. Material: peripheral blood. The gene calls are TRBV7-9 and TRBJ1-4; TRBD1 aligns across 8 bases. The receptor's source is a young man with COVID-19, enrolled during active disease. As DNA, the CDR3 is TGTGCCAGCAGCCTCAGACTGGACAGGGCAGGCGAAAAACTGTTTTTT. Its translation: CASSLRLDRAGEKLFF.